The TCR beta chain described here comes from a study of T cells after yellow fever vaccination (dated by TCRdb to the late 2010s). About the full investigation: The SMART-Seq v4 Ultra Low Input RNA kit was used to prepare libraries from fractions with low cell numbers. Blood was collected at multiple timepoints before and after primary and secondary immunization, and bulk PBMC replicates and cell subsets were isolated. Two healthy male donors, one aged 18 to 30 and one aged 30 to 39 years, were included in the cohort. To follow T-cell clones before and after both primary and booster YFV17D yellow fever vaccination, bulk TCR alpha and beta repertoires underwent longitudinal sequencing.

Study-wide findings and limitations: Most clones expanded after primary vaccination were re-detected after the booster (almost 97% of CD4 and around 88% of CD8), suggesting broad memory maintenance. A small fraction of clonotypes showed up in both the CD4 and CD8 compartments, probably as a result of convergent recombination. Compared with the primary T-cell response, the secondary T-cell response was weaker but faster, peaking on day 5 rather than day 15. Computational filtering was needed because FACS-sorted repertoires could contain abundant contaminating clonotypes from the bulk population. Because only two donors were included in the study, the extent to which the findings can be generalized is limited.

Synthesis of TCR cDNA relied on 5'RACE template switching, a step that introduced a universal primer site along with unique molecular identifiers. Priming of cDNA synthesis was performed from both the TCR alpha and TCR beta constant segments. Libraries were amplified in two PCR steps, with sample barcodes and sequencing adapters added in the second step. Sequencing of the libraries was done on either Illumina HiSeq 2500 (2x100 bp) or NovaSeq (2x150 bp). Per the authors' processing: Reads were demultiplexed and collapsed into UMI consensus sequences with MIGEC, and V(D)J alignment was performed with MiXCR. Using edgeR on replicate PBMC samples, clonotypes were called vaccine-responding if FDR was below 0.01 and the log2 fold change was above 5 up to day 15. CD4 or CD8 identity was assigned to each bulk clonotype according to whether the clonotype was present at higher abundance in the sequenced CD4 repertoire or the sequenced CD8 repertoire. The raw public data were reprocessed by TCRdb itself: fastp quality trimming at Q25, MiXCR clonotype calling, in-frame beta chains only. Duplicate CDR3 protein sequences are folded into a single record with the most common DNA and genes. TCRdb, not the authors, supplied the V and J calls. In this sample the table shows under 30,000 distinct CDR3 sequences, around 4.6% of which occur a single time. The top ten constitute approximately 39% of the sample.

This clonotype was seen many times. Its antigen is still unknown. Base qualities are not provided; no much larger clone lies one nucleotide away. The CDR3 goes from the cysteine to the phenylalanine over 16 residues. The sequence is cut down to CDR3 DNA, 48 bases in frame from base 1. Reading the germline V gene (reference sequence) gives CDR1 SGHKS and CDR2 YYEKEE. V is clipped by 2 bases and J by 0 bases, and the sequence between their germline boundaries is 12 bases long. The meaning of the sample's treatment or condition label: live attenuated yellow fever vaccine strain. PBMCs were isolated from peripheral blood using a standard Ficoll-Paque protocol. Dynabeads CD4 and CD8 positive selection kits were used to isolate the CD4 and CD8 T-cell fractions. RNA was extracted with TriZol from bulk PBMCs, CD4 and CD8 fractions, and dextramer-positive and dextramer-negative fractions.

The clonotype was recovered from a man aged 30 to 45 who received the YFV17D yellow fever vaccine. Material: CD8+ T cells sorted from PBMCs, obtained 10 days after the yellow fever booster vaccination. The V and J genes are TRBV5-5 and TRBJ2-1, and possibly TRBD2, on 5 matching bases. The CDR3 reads CASSFHLGSSYNEQFF. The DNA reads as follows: TGTGCCAGCAGCTTCCATCTGGGGAGCTCCTACAATGAGCAGTTCTTC. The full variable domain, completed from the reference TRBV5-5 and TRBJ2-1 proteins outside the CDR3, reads DAGVTQSPTHLIKTRGQQVTLRCSPISGHKSVSWYQQVLGQGPQFIFQYYEKEERGRGNFPDRFSARQFPNYSSELNVNALLLGDSALYLCASSFHLGSSYNEQFFGPGTRLTVL.